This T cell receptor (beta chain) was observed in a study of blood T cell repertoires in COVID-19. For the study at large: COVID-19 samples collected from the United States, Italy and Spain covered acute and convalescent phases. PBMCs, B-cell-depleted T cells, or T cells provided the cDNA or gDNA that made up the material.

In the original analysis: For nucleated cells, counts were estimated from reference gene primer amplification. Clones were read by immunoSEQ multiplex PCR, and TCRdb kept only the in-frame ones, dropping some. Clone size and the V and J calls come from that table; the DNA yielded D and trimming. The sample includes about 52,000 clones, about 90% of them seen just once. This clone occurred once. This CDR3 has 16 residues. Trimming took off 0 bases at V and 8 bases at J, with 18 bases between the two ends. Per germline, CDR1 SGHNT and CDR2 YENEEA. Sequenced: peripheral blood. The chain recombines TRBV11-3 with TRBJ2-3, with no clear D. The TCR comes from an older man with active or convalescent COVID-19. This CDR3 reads CASSLEPPGPRITQYF. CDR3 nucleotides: TGTGCCAGCAGCTTAGAGCCCCCGGGTCCCCGGATTACGCAGTATTTT.